In this sample, the clone carrying this T cell receptor (beta chain) turned up a few times. This sample is drawn from a study of blood T cells in healthy people across ages. Primed by a sample-barcoded 5' primer and a J-beta primer mix, a second PCR proceeded for 7 to 11 cycles. Every cDNA molecule carried a tag from a template-switch adaptor bearing 12 random nucleotides. Any given sample supplied a minimum of 3 million CDR3-containing paired-end reads. TCRdb reanalysed the 5' RACE reads using MiXCR and keeps one entry per CDR3 protein. In the table there are 850,000 to 1,100,000 distinct CDR3 sequences, 35% to 40% of which are singletons. This CDR3 spans 14 amino acids. The germline V gene encodes CDR1 LGHDT and CDR2 YNNKEL (reference sequence). V was clipped by 5 bases and J by 6 bases, with 16 bases between them. It was ten milliliters of peripheral blood that were drawn from each donor.

The sequence came from a man aged 18-30 years in good health. Sequenced material: blood. The chain links TRBV3-1 to TRBJ1-2, with D possibly TRBD1 on 5 matching bases. CDR3 in DNA: TGTGCCAGCAGCTGGCACAGGACTTTGAATGGCTACACCTTC. Its protein is CASSWHRTLNGYTF.